Sequencing of this T cell receptor (beta chain) was carried out in a study of T cell responses to AZD1222 COVID-19 vaccine. Study outcomes and limitations: Repertoire sampling occurred only after the peak T cell response.

The count of this clone is one. The antigen remains undetermined. CDR1 is SNHLY, CDR2 FYNNEI, per germline. CDR3 length equals 15 residues. The V gene end was trimmed by 8 bases and the J gene end by 0 bases; junction bases not matched to a gene: 3. The table came from immunoSEQ multiplex PCR; TCRdb's copy has only in-frame clones and leaves some out. The profile covers approximately 150,000 clones, with roughly 92% appearing a single time and about 1.6% taken by the ten largest. The sequence came from an adult in good health. The sample in question was peripheral blood, obtained on day 0 of AZD1222 vaccination. This chain joins TRBV2 and TRBJ2-2, with TRBD1 matching 10 bases. The CDR3 DNA reads as TGTGCCAGCCGAGGACAGGGGGCGAACACCGGGGAGCTGTTTTTT. It specifies CASRGQGANTGELFF.